These 23 T cell receptor beta chains were sequenced from one sample in a study of blood T cell repertoires in COVID-19. The assay was immunoSEQ multiplex PCR, and TCRdb's table has in-frame clones only and misses some. The sample contains fewer than 300,000 clones, approximately 83% of which appear only once. Sequencing was done on a sample of peripheral blood. The source of these receptors is a human donor in a cohort sampled during active COVID-19.

The chain couples TRBV7-9 to TRBJ1-4; D unclear. The CDR3 is 12 residues long. The V gene's germline CDR1 is SEHNR and CDR2 FQNEAQ (reference sequence). V lost 5 bases and J lost 8, with 9 bases in between. Here the CDR3 reads CASSEQSEKLFF. DNA of the CDR3: TGTGCCAGCAGCGAACAGTCCGAAAAACTGTTTTTT.

The chain recombines TRBV3-1 (or the pseudogene TRBV3-2) with TRBJ1-5; 7 bases agree with TRBD1. The CDR3 loop spans 14 amino acids. V trimming: 6 bases; J trimming: 9 bases; junction bases outside the gene matches: 11. CDR1 is LGHDT, CDR2 YNNKEL, per germline (reference sequence). Written as DNA, the CDR3 is TGTGCCAGCAGTCGACAGGGCGCTAAAGGGCCCCAGCATTTT. Translated: CASSRQGAKGPQHF.

The sample holds one count of this clone. The genes are TRBV18 and TRBJ1-5; 9 nucleotides agree with TRBD1. Per the germline V gene, CDR1 is KGHSH and CDR2 is LQKENI. The J segment lost 7 bases and the V segment lost 3 bases, leaving 10 bases of the junction unmatched. The CDR3 is 16 amino acids. CDR3 sequence (DNA): TGTGCCAGCTCACCCCTGGGACAGGGAGTGGGACAGCCCCAGCATTTT. The encoded protein is CASSPLGQGVGQPQHF.

This chain connects TRBV19 to TRBJ2-1; 11 bases agree with TRBD2. J was trimmed by 5 bases and V by 7 bases; bases with no gene match: 1. CDR1 and CDR2 (germline): LNHDA, SQIVND (reference sequence). CDR3 length equals 13 residues. The CDR3 DNA follows: TGTGCCAGTACTAGCGGGAGGAACAATGAGCAGTTCTTC. As protein: CASTSGRNNEQFF.

This chain connects TRBV3-1 (or the pseudogene TRBV3-2) to TRBJ1-2; tentatively, D is TRBD1 (5 bases). The CDR3 covers 15 residues. CDR1 and CDR2 from the germline V gene are LGHDT and YNNKEL (reference sequence). Trimming pared 1 base from V and 7 bases from J, leaving 16 bases between. For the CDR3, the DNA is TGTGCCAGCAGCCAAGGAGTATGGGACTGGAGTGGCTACACCTTC. Encoded protein: CASSQGVWDWSGYTF.

This chain joins TRBV27 and TRBJ2-3, with D perhaps matching TRBD2 (6 bases). Germline assignment: CDR1 MNHEY and CDR2 SMNVEV (reference sequence). V dropped 2 bases and J dropped 5 bases, with 17 bases sitting between them. CDR3 length equals 16 residues. CDR3 coding DNA: TGTGCCAGCAGTTTAGCGGGACCTCCGGCGAGAGATACGCAGTATTTT. As protein: CASSLAGPPARDTQYF.

The genes are TRBV5-1 and TRBJ2-7, with D possibly being TRBD1 (6 bases). The V end was cut by 0 bases, the J end by 7 bases, with 17 bases between. This CDR3 region has 15 residues. Germline V gene sequence: CDR1 SGHRS, CDR2 YFSETQ. The CDR3 region is CASSLAPPTGIEQYF. The CDR3 coding sequence is TGCGCCAGCAGCTTGGCCCCCCCGACAGGAATTGAGCAGTACTTC.

Details on this clone: Distinct nucleotide sequences in the sample also encode this CDR3. This rearrangement joins TRBV7-2 to TRBJ2-5, with 15 positions matching TRBD2. CDR1 and CDR2 from the germline V gene are SGHTA and FQGNSA. The CDR3 has 16 residues. Trimming cost V 5 bases and J 1 base; bases outside gene matches: 2. The CDR3, as DNA: TGTGCCAGCAGCCTGGGACTAGCGGGAGGCCAAGAGACCCAGTACTTC. Its protein product is CASSLGLAGGQETQYF. The full variable domain, completed using reference TRBV7-2 and TRBJ2-5, is GAGVSQSPSNKVTEKGKDVELRCDPISGHTALYWYRQSLGQGLEFLIYFQGNSAPDKSGLPSDRFSAERTGGSVSTLTIQRTQQEDSAVYLCASSLGLAGGQETQYFGPGTRLLVL.

This rearrangement joins TRBV5-5 to TRBJ2-2, with D tentatively TRBD1 (6 bases). This CDR3 has 14 residues. Looked up from germline, CDR1 is SGHKS and CDR2 is YYEKEE (reference sequence). Trimming took off 4 bases at V and 2 bases at J, with 9 bases between the two ends. DNA of the CDR3: TGTGCCAGCAGCCCCGGGACAAACACCGGGGAGCTGTTTTTT. Its protein is CASSPGTNTGELFF.

The chain couples TRBV19 to TRBJ1-1; D is unclear. Trimming took 3 bases from V and 4 from J, leaving 12 bases between them. Per the germline V gene, CDR1 is LNHDA and CDR2 is SQIVND (reference sequence). This CDR3 comprises 14 residues. The CDR3 region is CASSMREESTEAFF. For the CDR3, the DNA is TGTGCCAGTAGTATGAGGGAGGAAAGCACTGAAGCTTTCTTT.

The rearrangement uses TRBV5-1 and TRBJ2-7; 9 positions match TRBD2. This CDR3 has 14 amino acids. J was trimmed by 3 bases and V by 5 bases; bases with no gene match: 6. The germline CDR1 and CDR2 sequences are SGHRS and YFSETQ. In nucleotides, the CDR3 is TGCGCCAGCAGTCGAGCGGGAGGATTCTACGAGCAGTACTTC. Protein: CASSRAGGFYEQYF.

The chain recombines TRBV5-1 with TRBJ1-3; tentatively, D is TRBD1 (5 bases). Germline-derived CDR1 and CDR2 are SGHRS and YFSETQ. The V end was cut by 0 bases, the J end by 2 bases, with 15 bases between. This CDR3 has 17 residues. The CDR3 reads CASSLDGPRGAGNTIYF. CDR3 bases: TGCGCCAGCAGCTTGGATGGTCCACGGGGGGCTGGAAACACCATATATTTT. Full variable domain (outside the CDR3, taken from reference TRBV5-1 and TRBJ1-3): KAGVTQTPRYLIKTRGQQVTLSCSPISGHRSVSWYQQTPGQGLQFLFEYFSETQRNKGNFPGRFSGRQFSNSRSEMNVSTLELGDSALYLCASSLDGPRGAGNTIYFGEGSWLTVV.

Comments on this clone: Within the sample, other DNA sequences also encode this same CDR3. V gene TRBV7-8 combines with J gene TRBJ2-1, with a possible D match to TRBD2 (6 bases). Germline CDR1 reads SGHVS; CDR2 reads FQNEAQ. The CDR3 extends over 15 amino acids. Trimming removed 1 base at V and 4 bases at J, with 11 bases between. CDR3 sequence reads: CASSLDRGLYNEQFF. The CDR3 DNA sequence: TGTGCCAGCAGCTTAGATCGGGGACTGTACAATGAGCAGTTCTTC.

The chain uses TRBV5-1 and TRBJ2-3; 7 bases align to TRBD2. The CDR3 runs to 14 residues. V lost 7 bases and J lost 3; bases outside the gene matches: 8. Germline values: CDR1 SGHRS, CDR2 YFSETQ. CDR3 amino acids: CASFPRAGTDTQYF. The CDR3 nucleotides read TGCGCCAGCTTTCCCAGAGCGGGAACAGATACGCAGTATTTT.

V usage is TRBV3-1 (or the pseudogene TRBV3-2) and J usage is TRBJ1-1; D gene uncertain. V lost 4 bases and J lost 9, with 12 bases in between. The germline V gene has CDR1 LGHDT and CDR2 YNNKEL (reference sequence). This CDR3 comprises 12 residues. In DNA, the CDR3 is TGTGCCAGCAGCCTATCTCGGGAGAAAGCTTTCTTT. This gives the protein CASSLSREKAFF.

The V and J genes are TRBV6-1 and TRBJ2-6, with TRBD2 matching over 7 bases. The CDR3 length is 17 residues. V was clipped by 0 bases and J by 0 bases; unmatched bases: 2. CDR1 MNHNS and CDR2 SASEGT come from the germline V gene. The CDR3 reads CASSEAWGGSGANVLTF. The CDR3 region has the DNA TGTGCCAGCAGTGAAGCGTGGGGGGGCTCTGGGGCCAACGTCCTGACTTTC.

The chain employs TRBV5-1 and TRBJ2-3, with TRBD1 identical over 8 bases. The CDR3 runs to 17 residues. V was pared by 6 bases and J by 4 bases, with 16 bases of the junction left unmatched. In germline, CDR1 is SGHRS, CDR2 YFSETQ. This chain's CDR3 is CASTMRGIHRGSDTQYF. CDR3 nucleotide sequence: TGCGCCAGCACCATGAGGGGGATACACAGGGGGTCAGATACGCAGTATTTT. The complete variable domain, with remaining parts taken from reference TRBV5-1 and TRBJ2-3, reads KAGVTQTPRYLIKTRGQQVTLSCSPISGHRSVSWYQQTPGQGLQFLFEYFSETQRNKGNFPGRFSGRQFSNSRSEMNVSTLELGDSALYLCASTMRGIHRGSDTQYFGPGTRLTVL.

This chain joins TRBV7-8 and TRBJ2-1, with 11 bases identical to TRBD2. CDR1 SGHVS and CDR2 FQNEAQ come from the germline V gene. The CDR3 runs 15 residues. Trimming removed 1 base from V and 8 bases from J; junction bases left unmatched: 4. Here the CDR3 reads CASSLVAGGFYEQFF. The CDR3 nucleotides read TGTGCCAGCAGCTTAGTAGCGGGAGGGTTCTATGAGCAGTTCTTC. Based on the CDR3 plus reference TRBV7-8 and TRBJ2-1, the full variable domain is GAGVSQSPRYKVAKRGQDVALRCDPISGHVSLFWYQQALGQGPEFLTYFQNEAQLDKSGLPSDRFFAERPEGSVSTLKIQRTQQEDSAVYLCASSLVAGGFYEQFFGPGTRLTVL.

This chain joins TRBV30 and TRBJ1-4; D not certain. CDR1 GTSNPN and CDR2 SVGIG come from the germline V gene (reference sequence). CDR3 length equals 13 residues. V was shortened by 2 bases and J by 7 bases, with 11 bases between the two germline ends. The CDR3, as DNA: TGTGCCTGGAGTTCCGGGATACTTGAAAAACTGTTTTTT. This gives the protein CAWSSGILEKLFF. The variable domain in full, with the rest retrieved from reference TRBV30 and TRBJ1-4, is SQTIHQWPATLVQPVGSPLSLECTVEGTSNPNLYWYRQAAGRGLQLLFYSVGIGQISSEVPQNLSASRPQDRQFILSSKKLLLSDSGFYLCAWSSGILEKLFFGSGTQLSVL.

This chain's CDR3 is CSAKRGVGAYEQYF. The CDR3 nucleotides read TGCAGCGCCAAACGGGGGGTGGGGGCCTACGAGCAGTACTTC. The gene calls are TRBV29-1 and TRBJ2-7; 7 nucleotides agree with TRBD2. This CDR3 comprises 14 residues. The germline V gene encodes CDR1 SQVTM and CDR2 ANQGSEA. Unmatched junction bases numbered 11, after V lost 7 bases and J lost 2 bases.

The J gene is TRBJ2-1, the V gene TRBV11-2; 7 bases align to TRBD2. V lost 0 bases and J lost 7; bases outside the gene matches: 3. The CDR3 has 14 residues. Germline CDR1 is SGHAT and CDR2 is FQNNGV. CDR3 in amino acids: CASSLDREGNEQFF. The CDR3 region has the DNA TGTGCCAGCAGCTTAGATAGGGAGGGTAATGAGCAGTTCTTC.

This chain links TRBV2 with TRBJ1-6; possibly TRBD1 for D (5 bases). The V end was cut by 4 bases, the J end by 16 bases, with 17 bases between. Germline CDR1 SNHLY, CDR2 FYNNEI. The CDR3 is 13 amino acids. Here the CDR3 reads CASSATPGSQLHF. The DNA of the CDR3 is TGTGCCAGCAGTGCCACCCCAGGGTCCCAACTCCACTTT.

The chain combines TRBV28 with TRBJ2-7, with D possibly TRBD2 on 7 matching bases. The CDR3 runs 16 residues. With 7 bases removed from V and 4 bases from J, the gap between germline ends came to 23 bases. The V gene's germline CDR1 is MDHEN and CDR2 SYDVKM. CDR3 in amino acids: CASTQIGGGIRYEQYF. Here the CDR3 DNA reads TGTGCCAGCACCCAAATAGGGGGGGGGATTCGTTACGAGCAGTACTTC.